Presented here are 10 T cell receptor beta chains from one specimen sequenced in a study of beta chain features in type 1 diabetes. What was sequenced were expressed TCRB transcripts, since all of the isolated RNA had been reverse transcribed. The assay was immunoSEQ multiplex PCR, and TCRdb's table has in-frame clones only and misses some. The sample has around 400,000 clones, about 15% seen once. The sequenced material came from naive CD4+ T cells from blood. The receptors come from a woman younger than 30 in good health.

V gene TRBV18 combines with J gene TRBJ1-4; TRBD1 agrees at 10 bases. Trimming removed 4 bases from V and 4 bases from J; junction bases left unmatched: 15. CDR1 KGHSH and CDR2 LQKENI come from the germline V gene. The CDR3 contains 19 residues. The CDR3 is CASSRFSSGTGVGNEKLFF. CDR3 nucleotide sequence: TGTGCCAGCTCACGATTTTCATCCGGGACAGGGGTCGGTAATGAAAAACTGTTTTTT. Full variable domain (remainder filled in from reference TRBV18 and TRBJ1-4): NAGVMQNPRHLVRRRGQEARLRCSPMKGHSHVYWYRQLPEEGLKFMVYLQKENIIDESGMPKERFSAEFPKEGPSILRIQQVVRGDSAAYFCASSRFSSGTGVGNEKLFFGSGTQLSVL.

This clone turned up a few times. This rearrangement joins TRBV28 to TRBJ1-2; D might be TRBD1 (5 bases). With 5 bases removed from V and 0 bases from J, the gap between germline ends came to 13 bases. The CDR3 is made up of 15 amino acids. Per the germline V gene, CDR1 is MDHEN and CDR2 is SYDVKM. CDR3 protein: CASSPQGAANYGYTF. The CDR3 nucleotides are TGTGCCAGCAGTCCGCAGGGCGCAGCTAACTATGGCTACACCTTC.

This clone was counted a few times. This chain uses TRBV30 with TRBJ2-4, with D perhaps TRBD1 (5 bases). Trimming shortened V by 3 bases and J by 11 bases, and 17 bases separated the two germline ends. The length of the CDR3 is 13 residues. CDR1 is GTSNPN, CDR2 SVGIG, per germline (reference sequence). Here the CDR3 reads CAWRAQDPALQYF. In DNA, the CDR3 is TGTGCCTGGAGGGCACAGGACCCCGCACTTCAGTACTTC. The variable domain in full, completed from reference TRBV30 and TRBJ2-4, reads SQTIHQWPATLVQPVGSPLSLECTVEGTSNPNLYWYRQAAGRGLQLLFYSVGIGQISSEVPQNLSASRPQDRQFILSSKKLLLSDSGFYLCAWRAQDPALQYFGAGTRLSVL.

The rearrangement joins TRBV2 to TRBJ2-7, with 7 bases matching TRBD2. The CDR3 has 15 residues. V gave up 3 bases and J gave up 3 bases; unmatched junction bases: 8. Germline V gene data show CDR1 as SNHLY and CDR2 as FYNNEI. CDR3 nucleotide sequence: TGTGCCAGCAGTGACCTGCGGGAGACTGTCTACGAGCAGTACTTC. It codes for CASSDLRETVYEQYF.

This sequence joins TRBV4-2 and TRBJ1-5; the match to TRBD1 covers 7 bases. CDR3 length: 14 residues. Trimming removed 4 bases from V and 6 bases from J; junction bases left unmatched: 6. Germline values: CDR1 LGHNA, CDR2 YNFKEQ. The DNA of the CDR3 is TGTGCCAGCAGCCTTCGACAGGGAGGTCAGCCCCAGCATTTT. The encoded protein is CASSLRQGGQPQHF.

This clone was counted a few times. V gene TRBV14 combines with J gene TRBJ2-1; the D gene is possibly TRBD2 (5 bases). V shed 4 bases and J shed 8 bases, with 12 bases lying between them. This CDR3 is built from 13 residues. Germline CDR1 is SGHDN and CDR2 is FVKESK. The CDR3 region is CASSPRQADEQFF. The CDR3 region has the DNA TGTGCCAGCAGCCCGCGGCAAGCGGATGAGCAGTTCTTC. Drawing the rest from reference TRBV14 and TRBJ2-1, the complete variable domain is EAGVTQFPSHSVIEKGQTVTLRCDPISGHDNLYWYRRVMGKEIKFLLHFVKESKQDESGMPNNRFLAERTGGTYSTLKVQPAELEDSGVYFCASSPRQADEQFFGPGTRLTVL.

V usage is TRBV7-9 and J usage is TRBJ2-3; D is ambiguous. Germline lookup yields CDR1 SEHNR and CDR2 FQNEAQ (reference sequence). The CDR3 consists of 12 residues. Trimming stripped 3 bases from V and 2 bases from J, with 3 bases between. The CDR3 loop reads CASSLATDTQYF. The DNA of the CDR3 is TGTGCCAGCAGCTTGGCCACAGATACGCAGTATTTT.

This clone was seen only a few times. The chain employs TRBV28 and TRBJ2-3; TRBD2 aligns across 14 bases. The junction had 3 bases not matched to a gene; V was cut back by 5 bases and J by 5 bases. Germline values: CDR1 MDHEN, CDR2 SYDVKM. This CDR3 has 15 residues. The CDR3 coding sequence is TGTGCCAGCAGTCGACTAGCGGGAGGGGGAGATACGCAGTATTTT. Protein product: CASSRLAGGGDTQYF.

This clone has more than one count but fewer than ten. Here the CDR3 reads CASIRTSGRETQYF. The CDR3 nucleotides are TGTGCCAGCATTCGGACTAGCGGGAGAGAGACCCAGTACTTC. V usage is TRBV7-2 and J usage is TRBJ2-5, with 13 bases fitting TRBD2. Germline V CDR1 and CDR2: SGHTA, FQGNSA. V dropped 7 bases and J dropped 4; count of bases not matched to a gene: 3. This CDR3 region has 14 residues. Combining the CDR3 with reference TRBV7-2 and TRBJ2-5 gives the whole variable domain GAGVSQSPSNKVTEKGKDVELRCDPISGHTALYWYRQSLGQGLEFLIYFQGNSAPDKSGLPSDRFSAERTGGSVSTLTIQRTQQEDSAVYLCASIRTSGRETQYFGPGTRLLVL.

The table lists this clone with a few counts. The chain employs TRBV4-3 and TRBJ2-1; D remains unclear. V dropped 0 bases and J dropped 1 base, with 10 bases sitting between them. Per the germline V gene, CDR1 is LGHNA and CDR2 is YSLEER. The CDR3 runs to 16 residues. The CDR3 nucleotides are TGCGCCAGCAGCCAAGATACCGGGTGGTCCTACAATGAGCAGTTCTTC. It specifies CASSQDTGWSYNEQFF.